The 9 T cell receptor beta chains given below trace back to one sample, sequenced in a study of blood T cell repertoires in COVID-19. The assay was immunoSEQ multiplex PCR, and TCRdb's table has in-frame clones only and misses some. This table holds several thousand clones, around 88% found once. What was sequenced was peripheral blood. These receptors all stem from a woman between 45 and 60 years old with active or convalescent COVID-19.

This clone was seen a single time. This chain links TRBV19 with TRBJ2-7; 9 nucleotides line up with TRBD2. This CDR3 is built from 13 residues. J lost 5 bases, V lost 6 bases, and 5 bases had no gene match. Per germline, CDR1 LNHDA and CDR2 SQIVND (reference sequence). The chain's CDR3 is CASSRTSVDEQYF. CDR3 nucleotide sequence: TGTGCCAGTAGCCGGACTAGCGTGGACGAGCAGTACTTC.

The genes are TRBV12-3 or TRBV12-4 and TRBJ2-5; D possibly corresponds to TRBD2 (5 bases). V was clipped by 8 bases and J by 5 bases, with 15 bases between them. This CDR3 region has 13 residues. For the CDR3, the DNA is TGTGCCAGCGCCTTCGGGAAGAGGGAGACCCAGTACTTC. Residues: CASAFGKRETQYF.

The V gene is TRBV15, the J gene TRBJ1-4, with 7 nucleotides matching TRBD1. Germline V gene lookup returns CDR1 LNHNV and CDR2 YYDKDF (reference sequence). This CDR3 has 15 residues. The ends lost 5 bases at V and 5 bases at J; junction bases unmatched: 8. The CDR3 DNA reads TGTGCCACCAGCCCCGACGACAGGGAGAATGAAAAACTGTTTTTT. Amino acid sequence: CATSPDDRENEKLFF.

The chain joins TRBV6-4 to TRBJ2-1; D remains unclear. CDR3 size: 13 residues. The germline V gene encodes CDR1 MRHNA and CDR2 SNTAGT. V dropped 0 bases and J dropped 7 bases, with 7 bases sitting between them. Here the CDR3 DNA reads TGTGCCAGCAGTGACTCGTTTAGTAATGAGCAGTTCTTC. Amino acid sequence: CASSDSFSNEQFF.

The V and J genes are TRBV18 and TRBJ2-1; the D gene is possibly TRBD2 (9 bases). Germline V gene lookup returns CDR1 KGHSH and CDR2 LQKENI. V lost 3 bases and J lost 0, with 36 bases in between. The CDR3 sequence is 24 residues long. This chain's CDR3 is CASSPPAGQGNPLAGTSSYNEQFF. CDR3 coding DNA: TGTGCCAGCTCACCGCCTGCCGGACAGGGTAATCCTCTAGCGGGAACCAGCTCCTACAATGAGCAGTTCTTC.

This clone showed up just once. The CDR3 loop is CASSQELAYNEQFF. The CDR3 nucleotides are TGTGCCAGCAGCCAAGAACTAGCATACAATGAGCAGTTCTTC. The chain links TRBV3-1 (or the pseudogene TRBV3-2) to TRBJ2-1; the D gene is possibly TRBD2 (6 bases). Germline V gives CDR1 LGHDT, CDR2 YNNKEL (reference sequence). The ends were cut back, 0 bases at V and 4 bases at J, with 7 bases in the middle. The CDR3 has 14 residues.

The genes are TRBV3-1 (or the pseudogene TRBV3-2) and TRBJ2-2, with 10 bases lining up with TRBD2. Per germline, CDR1 LGHDT and CDR2 YNNKEL (reference sequence). There are 18 residues in the CDR3. With V trimmed by 0 bases and J by 7 bases, 11 bases remained unmatched. The CDR3 DNA follows: TGTGCCAGCAGCCAAGATGGGCTAGCGGGAGAAAGCGGCGGGGAGCTGTTTTTT. Residues: CASSQDGLAGESGGELFF.

The rearrangement uses TRBV15 and TRBJ1-2, with D perhaps TRBD1 (5 bases). The CDR3 consists of 15 residues. Germline lookup yields CDR1 LNHNV and CDR2 YYDKDF (reference sequence). Trimming took 3 bases from V and 12 from J, leaving 23 bases between them. CDR3 sequence (DNA): TGTGCCACCAGCAGGGGGCAGGGTAATTTGGAAGTTCACACCTTC. This encodes CATSRGQGNLEVHTF.

This sequence joins TRBV7-2 and TRBJ2-5; 9 bases line up with TRBD1. The germline CDR1 and CDR2 sequences are SGHTA and FQGNSA. V trimming: 0 bases; J trimming: 3 bases; junction bases outside the gene matches: 2. The CDR3 length is 15 residues. The CDR3 protein is CASSLAGTGKETQYF. CDR3 in DNA: TGTGCCAGCAGCTTAGCCGGGACAGGGAAAGAGACCCAGTACTTC.